The 30 T cell receptor beta chains given below trace back to one sample, sequenced in a study of blood T cell repertoires in COVID-19. Measured with immunoSEQ multiplex PCR; TCRdb has only the in-frame clones, and not every one. The table records approximately 300,000 clones, around 89% of them present only once. The sample comprised peripheral blood. The origin of the receptors is a woman aged 45-60 years with COVID-19, enrolled during active disease.

This chain joins TRBV19 and TRBJ1-5; 8 positions match TRBD1. Trimming at V came to 5 bases and at J to 5 bases, leaving 8 bases not matched to a gene. There are 15 residues in the CDR3. Per germline, CDR1 LNHDA and CDR2 SQIVND (reference sequence). Here the CDR3 DNA reads TGTGCCAGTAGTGCGAGGACAGGGTTCCATCAGCCCCAGCATTTT. Translation: CASSARTGFHQPQHF.

The chain couples TRBV2 to TRBJ2-2; 8 bases fit TRBD2. The germline CDR1 and CDR2 sequences are SNHLY and FYNNEI. The V and J ends lost 7 bases and 2 bases, in that order; junction bases with no gene match: 9. The CDR3 extends over 16 amino acids. The DNA of the CDR3 is TGTGCCAGCACCCTTCGGACTAGCCCAAACACCGGGGAGCTGTTTTTT. Translated: CASTLRTSPNTGELFF. Drawing the rest from reference TRBV2 and TRBJ2-2, the complete variable domain is EPEVTQTPSHQVTQMGQEVILRCVPISNHLYFYWYRQILGQKVEFLVSFYNNEISEKSEIFDDQFSVERPDGSNFTLKIRSTKLEDSAMYFCASTLRTSPNTGELFFGEGSRLTVL.

This sequence joins TRBV18 and TRBJ1-2, with a weak D call TRBD1 (6 bases). V lost 1 base and J 2 bases, leaving 8 bases between the germline ends. Germline loops: CDR1 KGHSH, CDR2 LQKENI. The CDR3 is 14 residues long. The CDR3 spells CASSPLDRNYGYTF. CDR3 nucleotide sequence: TGTGCCAGCTCACCACTCGACAGGAACTATGGCTACACCTTC.

The CDR3 DNA reads TGCGCCAGCAGCCAAGGACACACACTTGCCAAAAACATTCAGTACTTC. This codes for CASSQGHTLAKNIQYF. J is TRBJ2-4 and V is TRBV4-1, with D uncertain. The CDR3 consists of 16 residues. Trimming removed 1 base from V and 1 base from J, with 11 bases in between. Germline-derived CDR1 and CDR2 are MGHRA and YSYEKL.

On this clone itself: Likely a read error: the CDR3 ends without its conserved phenylalanine or tryptophan. The limits of the CDR3 on the DNA are not certain, so only TCRdb's listed CDR3 is given. CDR3 sequence: CATSRDKGRRGQS. V gene TRBV15 combines with J gene TRBJ1-1; the D segment call TRBD1 is taken from the table without a DNA check. Germline lookup yields CDR1 LNHNV and CDR2 YYDKDF (reference sequence). The CDR3 is 13 amino acids long, termini counted.

Here the CDR3 DNA reads TGTGCCAGCAGCCAAGATGAAGGAGTGTTTCCAGAGACCCAGTACTTC. Protein: CASSQDEGVFPETQYF. The J gene is TRBJ2-5, the V gene TRBV3-1 (or the pseudogene TRBV3-2), with D unresolved. The CDR3 loop spans 16 amino acids. V lost 0 bases to trimming and J lost 4 bases, with 15 bases between them. CDR1 is LGHDT, CDR2 YNNKEL, per germline (reference sequence).

CDR3 bases: TGTGCCAGCAGCCAAGTACTAGCGGAATACAATGAGCAGTTCTTC. This encodes CASSQVLAEYNEQFF. The chain uses TRBV3-1 (or the pseudogene TRBV3-2) and TRBJ2-1; 8 positions match TRBD2. CDR3 length: 15 amino acids. The V and J ends lost 1 base and 4 bases, in that order; junction bases with no gene match: 3. Looked up from germline, CDR1 is LGHDT and CDR2 is YNNKEL (reference sequence).

The rearrangement joins TRBV5-1 to TRBJ2-3, with 12 positions matching TRBD2. Losses at the gene ends were 3 bases for V and 3 bases for J; bases not matched to a gene: 5. CDR1 is SGHRS, CDR2 YFSETQ, per germline. CDR3 length: 16 amino acids. CDR3 protein: CASSSLAGGTTDTQYF. CDR3 DNA: TGCGCCAGCAGCTCTCTAGCGGGAGGGACGACAGATACGCAGTATTTT.

This clone was counted at least ten times. The V gene is TRBV27, the J gene TRBJ2-5, with TRBD1 matching over 7 bases. The ends lost 2 bases at V and 5 bases at J; junction bases unmatched: 5. The CDR3 spans 14 residues. CDR1 and CDR2 (germline): MNHEY, SMNVEV (reference sequence). The CDR3 region has the DNA TGTGCCAGCAGTTTAGACAGGGTTGGGGAGACCCAGTACTTC. The encoded protein is CASSLDRVGETQYF.

The sample holds a few counts of this clone. J is TRBJ1-2 and V is TRBV9; 7 bases are a match to TRBD1. V lost 3 bases and J lost 2; bases outside the gene matches: 7. From germline, CDR1 is SGDLS and CDR2 YYNGEE. The CDR3 sequence is 15 residues long. This CDR3 is CASSEQGRLNYGYTF. The CDR3 bases are TGTGCCAGCAGCGAACAGGGGCGGTTGAACTATGGCTACACCTTC.

J is TRBJ1-1 and V is TRBV7-9; no clear D gene. Trimming stripped 1 base from V and 0 bases from J, with 6 bases between. The CDR3 sequence is 14 residues long. Per germline, CDR1 SEHNR and CDR2 FQNEAQ (reference sequence). In DNA, the CDR3 is TGTGCCAGCAGCTTAGTGCCAGTGAACACTGAAGCTTTCTTT. Its protein product is CASSLVPVNTEAFF.

This clone was seen a few times. The chain carries TRBV19 and TRBJ1-5; D ambiguous. This CDR3 is 14 amino acids long. V was clipped by 4 bases and J by 6 bases, with 13 bases between them. Germline CDR1 and CDR2: LNHDA and SQIVND (reference sequence). The CDR3 loop reads CASSSGGVGQPQHF. In DNA form, the CDR3 reads TGTGCCAGTAGTAGCGGTGGAGTGGGTCAGCCCCAGCATTTT.

This sequence joins TRBV6-2 or TRBV6-3 and TRBJ1-2; 11 bases map to TRBD1. This CDR3 spans 15 amino acids. The germline CDR1 and CDR2 sequences are MNHEY and SVGEGT. Losses at the gene ends were 6 bases for V and 8 bases for J; bases not matched to a gene: 11. In DNA, the CDR3 is TGTGCCAGCAGCGACCGGACAGGGGGCGCCTACGGCTACACCTTC. Protein product: CASSDRTGGAYGYTF.

The chain links TRBV27 to TRBJ2-2; D ambiguous. In germline, CDR1 is MNHEY, CDR2 SMNVEV (reference sequence). Trimming cost V 2 bases and J 5 bases, with 18 bases left between them. CDR3 length equals 17 residues. The CDR3, as DNA: TGTGCCAGCAGTTTACTCCTCAACAGCATTATGACCGGGGAGCTGTTTTTT. It yields the protein CASSLLLNSIMTGELFF.

The V and J genes are TRBV5-4 and TRBJ1-1; TRBD1 matches at 10 bases. The CDR3 is made up of 15 amino acids. Trimming at V came to 2 bases and at J to 5 bases, leaving 6 bases not matched to a gene. Germline CDR1 and CDR2: SGHNT and YYREEE (reference sequence). The DNA for the CDR3 is TGTGCCAGCAGCTTACCCGGGACAGGGGTTACTGAAGCTTTCTTT. This codes for CASSLPGTGVTEAFF.

This clone has a count of ten or more. The chain couples TRBV21-1 to TRBJ2-2; whether TRBD1, the table's D call, matches the DNA was not checked. TRBV21-1 is a pseudogene. This CDR3 spans 17 amino acids. The CDR3 spells CASSDPRQGTHTGELFF. CDR3 nucleotides: TGTGCCAGCAGCGACCCGAGACAGGGGACACACACCGGGGAGCTGTTTTTT.

V usage is TRBV29-1 and J usage is TRBJ2-7; TRBD2 matches 14 bases. Losses at the gene ends were 7 bases for V and 2 bases for J; bases not matched to a gene: 10. The germline gives CDR1 SQVTM, CDR2 ANQGSEA. This CDR3 is 16 amino acids long. The CDR3, as DNA: TGCAGCGCCGAATCGGGACTAGCGGGAGTCCCCTACGAGCAGTACTTC. Translation gives CSAESGLAGVPYEQYF.

The chain has TRBV30 and TRBJ1-1; D possibly corresponds to TRBD1 (6 bases). Germline-derived CDR1 and CDR2 are GTSNPN and SVGIG (reference sequence). Deletions cut 4 bases from V and 5 bases from J, with 20 bases between. This CDR3 is built from 15 residues. The CDR3 DNA sequence: TGTGCCTGGACAATCCACCTCAACAGGGAAACTGAAGCTTTCTTT. Translated: CAWTIHLNRETEAFF.

The chain is built from TRBV30 and TRBJ1-1, with 7 bases matching TRBD1. The J segment lost 4 bases and the V segment lost 2 bases, leaving 1 base of the junction unmatched. CDR1 and CDR2 (germline): GTSNPN, SVGIG (reference sequence). This CDR3 spans 12 amino acids. The CDR3 region has the DNA TGTGCCTGGAGTCCAGGGGGCACTGAAGCTTTCTTT. It codes for CAWSPGGTEAFF.

J is TRBJ2-7 and V is TRBV27; 8 bases are shared with TRBD1. CDR3 length: 15 residues. Germline CDR1 MNHEY, CDR2 SMNVEV (reference sequence). J gave up 3 bases and V 2 bases, and 6 bases lay outside the gene matches. CDR3 sequence: CASSLISTGVYEQYF. In nucleotides, the CDR3 is TGTGCCAGCAGTTTAATCTCGACAGGGGTCTACGAGCAGTACTTC.

V and J are TRBV30 and TRBJ1-4; no clear D gene. The CDR3 is made up of 14 amino acids. CDR1 GTSNPN and CDR2 SVGIG come from the germline V gene (reference sequence). V lost 3 bases to trimming and J lost 2 bases, with 10 bases between them. CDR3 sequence (DNA): TGTGCCTGGAGCTTAAGCACGACTAATGAAAAACTGTTTTTT. Translated, it gives CAWSLSTTNEKLFF. The full variable domain, its missing parts supplied by reference TRBV30 and TRBJ1-4, is SQTIHQWPATLVQPVGSPLSLECTVEGTSNPNLYWYRQAAGRGLQLLFYSVGIGQISSEVPQNLSASRPQDRQFILSSKKLLLSDSGFYLCAWSLSTTNEKLFFGSGTQLSVL.

This clone was observed once. This chain links TRBV9 with TRBJ2-3; 8 bases align to TRBD2. The germline CDR1 and CDR2 sequences are SGDLS and YYNGEE. There are 17 residues in the CDR3. V trimming: 1 base; J trimming: 0 bases; junction bases outside the gene matches: 7. Written as DNA, the CDR3 is TGTGCCAGCAGCGTATTCCCTTCTAGCGGGAGCACAGATACGCAGTATTTT. Amino acids: CASSVFPSSGSTDTQYF.

The table lists this clone with a count of one. The chain employs TRBV6-5 and TRBJ1-1; D perhaps matches TRBD1 (6 bases). The V end was cut by 7 bases, the J end by 4 bases, with 19 bases between. This CDR3 spans 15 amino acids. Germline V gives CDR1 MNHEY, CDR2 SVGAGI. The CDR3 sequence is CASIEGDRVSTEAFF. The CDR3 DNA is TGTGCCAGCATAGAGGGGGATCGGGTTAGCACTGAAGCTTTCTTT.

The genes are TRBV19 and TRBJ2-1; the match to TRBD2 covers 11 bases. This CDR3 contains 16 residues. Per germline, CDR1 LNHDA and CDR2 SQIVND (reference sequence). With V trimmed by 5 bases and J by 2 bases, 5 bases remained unmatched. CDR3 bases: TGTGCCAGTAGTGAACTTAGCGGGAGGGCCTACAATGAGCAGTTCTTC. Amino acids: CASSELSGRAYNEQFF.

The gene calls are TRBV6-5 and TRBJ1-2; D might be TRBD1 (6 bases). The length of the CDR3 is 12 residues. Germline-derived CDR1 and CDR2 are MNHEY and SVGAGI. V lost 5 bases and J 7 bases, leaving 11 bases between the germline ends. In DNA form, the CDR3 reads TGTGCCAGCAGTCTTGGACAGTCTGGCTACACCTTC. It is translated as CASSLGQSGYTF.

V is TRBV7-8 and J is TRBJ2-7; the match to TRBD2 covers 14 bases. This CDR3 comprises 17 residues. Germline assignment: CDR1 SGHVS and CDR2 FQNEAQ. With 5 bases clipped from V and 4 bases from J, the junction kept 10 bases outside the gene matches. Written as DNA, the CDR3 is TGTGCCAGCAGCGGAAGTAGACTAGCGGGAGGGTGGTACGAGCAGTACTTC. Protein: CASSGSRLAGGWYEQYF.

The V gene is TRBV19, the J gene TRBJ2-7; D not resolved. V lost 1 base, J lost 1 base, and 8 bases lay in between. The CDR3 is 14 amino acids. Germline assignment: CDR1 LNHDA and CDR2 SQIVND (reference sequence). Written as DNA, the CDR3 is TGTGCCAGTAGTATAGGGCAGTCGTCCTACGAGCAGTACTTC. Amino acids: CASSIGQSSYEQYF.

In the case of this clone: Because it lacks the conserved phenylalanine or tryptophan at the end, this CDR3 is likely a read error. The DNA is omitted, as the CDR3 cannot be located on it reliably, and the CDR3 follows TCRdb's listing. The gene calls are TRBV6-4 and TRBJ1-4. A total of 10 residues make up the CDR3, ends included. The germline gives CDR1 MRHNA, CDR2 SNTAGT. CDR3 residues: CASSDSGGRV.

This chain joins TRBV10-3 and TRBJ2-7, with 9 nucleotides matching TRBD1. V lost 4 bases, J lost 3 bases, and 7 bases stayed unmatched. This CDR3 contains 15 residues. Germline-derived CDR1 and CDR2 are ENHRY and SYGVKD. DNA for the CDR3: TGTGCCATCAGTGGTCGGACAGGGGTTAACTACGAGCAGTACTTC. Residues: CAISGRTGVNYEQYF.

The chain carries TRBV4-2 and TRBJ2-7; D may be TRBD2 (6 bases). The V end lost 0 bases, the J end lost 3 bases, and 18 bases lay between the germline ends. This CDR3 region has 17 residues. Germline CDR1 reads LGHNA; CDR2 reads YNFKEQ. CDR3 DNA sequence: TGTGCCAGCAGCCAAGAATCCGCCCCGGGAGTTCTCTACGAGCAGTACTTC. Its translation: CASSQESAPGVLYEQYF.